This TCR beta chain originates from a study of metastatic and nonmetastatic thyroid tumors (dated by TCRdb to 2018 to 2021). For the study in its entirety: The researchers compared repertoires between peripheral blood samples and tumor or nodule tissue samples from patients with malignant or benign thyroid disease.

This clone was seen repeatedly, ten times or more. Its recognized antigen is unknown. Per-base quality was not reported, and no clone a single base away is much larger than it. The method behind the library was PCR. For sequencing, an Illumina HiSeq 4000 was employed. High-throughput sequencing was used to profile the TCR beta-chain CDR3 region of every patient. The authors' pipeline ran thus. A classifier to discriminate distant-metastatic papillary thyroid cancer patients was built from CDR3 differences across clinicopathological groups. Repertoire diversity was assessed with the Shannon index, and tumor-blood repertoire similarity with the Morisita-Horn index. The public reads were quality trimmed at Q25 with fastp and then assembled into clones with MiXCR by TCRdb, keeping productive beta chains. It is TCRdb's table, rather than the study itself, that gives the V and J calls and clone size. A total of around 30,000 clones appear in this sample, over 15% of them only once. 3.5% to 4.5% of the sample is taken by the ten largest.

V is shortened by 7 bases, J by 4 bases, and the region joining them spans 16 bases. Spanning cysteine to phenylalanine, the CDR3 consists of 14 amino acids. Just CDR3 DNA is preserved here, 42 bases in frame from base 1. CDR1 and CDR2 were assigned from the germline V gene as MDHEN and SYDVKM. No patient had received any treatment before thyroid surgery. Using T-cell receptor beta sequencing, the researchers looked back retrospectively at clinical samples from patients, gathered between about 2011 and 2019. The full study reports these points: TCR beta diversity was reported as significantly higher in malignant tumors than in benign nodules, in both blood and tumor samples.

Source material: blood. The V and J segments used are TRBV28 and TRBJ2-5; a tentative D call is TRBD2 (5 bases match). The sequence was obtained from a female donor with papillary thyroid cancer or a benign thyroid nodule (not recorded which). Some clones in this sample may be carry-over from other donors' samples. The CDR3 in this case is CASTHLGDLETQYF. At the DNA level, the sequence is TGTGCCAGCACCCATCTCGGGGATTTAGAGACCCAGTACTTC.